A single sample is the source of the 22 T cell receptor beta chains below, sequenced in a study of blood T cell repertoires in COVID-19 (dated by TCRdb to 2018 to 2021). Library preparation was by the immunoSEQ multiplex PCR assay. TCRdb obtained this table from immuneACCESS and retained in-frame rearrangements with V and J assigned. These tables miss some clones; where compared with another copy, unresolved V genes account for less than half of the shortfall, and the remainder is unexplained. This sample gives about 180,000 clones in total; roughly 87% of them show up just once. 7.6% of the sample is held by the ten biggest clonotypes. The specimen was peripheral blood. These receptors were taken from a woman in her 70s with COVID-19, enrolled during active disease.

J is TRBJ2-3 and V is TRBV9; D is undetermined. V was shortened by 3 bases and J by 0 bases, with 8 bases between the two germline ends. The CDR3 extends over 14 amino acids. Germline loops: CDR1 SGDLS, CDR2 YYNGEE. The CDR3 region has the DNA TGTGCCAGCAGCGACAGCACTAGCACAGATACGCAGTATTTT. This encodes CASSDSTSTDTQYF. The whole variable domain, filled in from reference TRBV9 and TRBJ2-3, reads DSGVTQTPKHLITATGQRVTLRCSPRSGDLSVYWYQQSLDQGLQFLIQYYNGEERAKGNILERFSAQQFPDLHSELNLSSLELGDSALYFCASSDSTSTDTQYFGPGTRLTVL.

A single count supports this clone. The chain has TRBV18 and TRBJ2-7; TRBD2 matches at 7 bases. Trimming at V came to 0 bases and at J to 3 bases, leaving 8 bases not matched to a gene. The CDR3 spans 16 residues. CDR1 KGHSH and CDR2 LQKENI come from the germline V gene. The CDR3 DNA reads as TGTGCCAGCTCACCACCTTCGGGGGAGGGCCACTACGAGCAGTACTTC. It specifies CASSPPSGEGHYEQYF.

This clone occurred a few times. This chain links TRBV7-2 with TRBJ1-2; no firm D call. The CDR3 runs 12 residues. V shed 5 bases and J shed 0 bases, with 4 bases lying between them. From germline, CDR1 is SGHTA and CDR2 FQGNSA. CDR3 sequence: CASSTSNYGYTF. The CDR3 nucleotides are TGTGCCAGCAGCACTTCTAACTATGGCTACACCTTC.

Only a few counts were recorded for this clone. The chain couples TRBV28 to TRBJ2-3, with 12 bases fitting TRBD2. After removal of 8 bases from V and 10 bases from J, the junction contained 19 bases not matched to a gene. The CDR3 covers 17 residues. In germline, CDR1 is MDHEN, CDR2 SYDVKM. The CDR3 nucleotides are TGTGCCAGCGGACTAGCGGGACTAGGCCTAGCGACCAGTGCGCAGTATTTT. Its translation: CASGLAGLGLATSAQYF.

The rearrangement joins TRBV19 to TRBJ1-5; no reliable D call. The CDR3 spans 12 residues. V shed 5 bases and J shed 10 bases, with 12 bases lying between them. Germline V gene sequence: CDR1 LNHDA, CDR2 SQIVND (reference sequence). The CDR3 nucleotides are TGTGCCAGTAGTTTTCGTGGTAGCCCCCAGCATTTT. This encodes CASSFRGSPQHF.

Remarks on this clone: A junction boundary mismatches the germline segment, possibly from a read error. CDR3 DNA sequence: TGTGCCAGCAGCCCAACATGGACAACTAATGAAAACCTGTTTTTT. It specifies CASSPTWTTNENLFF. The rearrangement uses TRBV5-5 and TRBJ1-4; D might be TRBD1 (5 bases). The V gene's germline CDR1 is SGHKS and CDR2 YYEKEE (reference sequence). This CDR3 has 15 residues.

The chain has TRBV20-1 and TRBJ1-1; D uncertain. Deletions cut 7 bases from V and 6 bases from J, with 9 bases between. The CDR3 runs 10 residues. CDR1 and CDR2 (germline): DFQATT, SNEGSKA (reference sequence). This CDR3 is CSGFRAEAFF. The CDR3 DNA is TGCAGTGGTTTCCGGGCTGAAGCTTTCTTT.

The rearrangement links TRBV5-5 to TRBJ2-3; D is possibly TRBD1 (6 bases). V was trimmed by 2 bases and J by 2 bases, leaving 12 bases between them. This CDR3 is 15 amino acids long. Germline V gene lookup returns CDR1 SGHKS and CDR2 YYEKEE (reference sequence). The CDR3, as DNA: TGTGCCAGCAGCTTTTTAGGGGGATCCACAGATACGCAGTATTTT. This gives the protein CASSFLGGSTDTQYF.

The rearrangement uses TRBV24-1 and TRBJ2-4; 7 nucleotides match TRBD1. CDR3 length: 13 amino acids. V shed 12 bases, J shed 1 base, and the junction held 5 bases outside the gene matches. Germline V gene data show CDR1 as KGHDR and CDR2 as SFDVKD. The CDR3 DNA sequence: TGTGCCTCGGACAGGCTGGCCAAAAACATTCAGTACTTC. Protein product: CASDRLAKNIQYF.

The chain joins TRBV5-3 to TRBJ1-2, with TRBD1 matching over 8 bases. TRBV5-3 is marked as an open reading frame, function uncertain. The ends lost 4 bases at V and 6 bases at J; junction bases unmatched: 5. CDR3 length: 13 amino acids. CDR3 amino acids: CARSAEQGDGYTF. Written as DNA, the CDR3 is TGTGCCAGAAGCGCCGAACAGGGGGATGGCTACACCTTC.

This chain links TRBV27 with TRBJ2-2, with D tentatively TRBD1 (5 bases). Deletions cut 6 bases from V and 6 bases from J, with 20 bases between. The length of the CDR3 is 16 residues. The germline V gene has CDR1 MNHEY and CDR2 SMNVEV (reference sequence). In DNA, the CDR3 is TGTGCCAGCAGCATCTCGGGCAGGGTTTTTGCCGGGGAGCTGTTTTTT. This translates into CASSISGRVFAGELFF.

The chain couples TRBV30 to TRBJ2-1; D is ambiguous. The CDR3 is 13 residues long. The germline V and J ends were trimmed by 1 base and 9 bases, with 13 bases remaining between them. The germline CDR1 and CDR2 sequences are GTSNPN and SVGIG (reference sequence). The CDR3 DNA is TGTGCCTGGAGTGGCGAACGTAGAAGTGAGCAGTTCTTC. Protein sequence: CAWSGERRSEQFF.

This clone is a singleton in its sample. The gene calls are TRBV12-3 or TRBV12-4 and TRBJ1-2; D is ambiguous. CDR3 size: 13 residues. Trimming removed 10 bases at V and 0 bases at J, with 12 bases between. CDR3 protein: CATRRKSNYGYTF. In nucleotides, the CDR3 is TGTGCCACGAGGAGGAAATCTAACTATGGCTACACCTTC.

The gene calls are TRBV7-8 and TRBJ2-1, with 10 bases fitting TRBD1. Trimming cost V 5 bases and J 5 bases; bases outside gene matches: 6. CDR3 length: 15 residues. Looked up from germline, CDR1 is SGHVS and CDR2 is FQNEAQ. The CDR3 region is CASSRGQGEDNEQFF. Here the CDR3 DNA reads TGTGCCAGCAGCCGAGGACAGGGGGAGGACAATGAGCAGTTCTTC.

This clone was recorded a few times. The V and J genes are TRBV3-1 (or the pseudogene TRBV3-2) and TRBJ1-3, with no clear D. CDR3 length: 16 residues. Trimming left V 4 bases short and J 2 bases short, with 15 bases between. Germline CDR1 LGHDT, CDR2 YNNKEL (reference sequence). CDR3 sequence (DNA): TGTGCCAGCAGCCTCTCGGCTAGGCCCACTGGAAACACCATATATTTT. Translation gives CASSLSARPTGNTIYF.

There are a few counts of this clone. CDR3: CASSKVGTTGFIDTQYF. The DNA for the CDR3 is TGTGCCAGCAGCAAAGTTGGAACGACAGGTTTTATTGATACGCAGTATTTT. J is TRBJ2-3 and V is TRBV21-1; TRBD1 was called by the table and not checked on the DNA. TRBV21-1 is described as a pseudogene. The CDR3 has 17 amino acids.

The V gene is TRBV4-1, the J gene TRBJ2-2; 8 positions agree with TRBD2. Germline V CDR1 and CDR2: MGHRA, YSYEKL. The CDR3 is made up of 14 amino acids. With V trimmed by 6 bases and J by 3 bases, 3 bases remained unmatched. In nucleotides, the CDR3 is TGCGCCAGCAGATCACTAGCGGACACCGGGGAGCTGTTTTTT. Translation: CASRSLADTGELFF.

The V gene is TRBV24-1, the J gene TRBJ2-3, with 10 bases aligning to TRBD2. After removal of 0 bases from V and 7 bases from J, the junction contained 9 bases not matched to a gene. Germline-derived CDR1 and CDR2 are KGHDR and SFDVKD. This CDR3 comprises 17 residues. CDR3 nucleotide sequence: TGTGCCACCAGTGATTTGTCCCCAGCGGGAGGGCTTTATACGCAGTATTTT. Translated, it gives CATSDLSPAGGLYTQYF.

J is TRBJ2-5 and V is TRBV5-1; 8 bases are shared with TRBD1. Per germline, CDR1 SGHRS and CDR2 YFSETQ. V lost 0 bases to trimming and J lost 3 bases; unmatched junction nucleotides: 4. This CDR3 is built from 15 residues. This CDR3 is CASSLGPGGKETQYF. In DNA form, the CDR3 reads TGCGCCAGCAGCTTGGGGCCAGGGGGCAAAGAGACCCAGTACTTC.

The chain has TRBV5-8 and TRBJ2-1; D is ambiguous. In germline, CDR1 is SGHTS, CDR2 YDEGEE. The CDR3 extends over 16 amino acids. The V end was cut by 2 bases, the J end by 0 bases, with 12 bases between. The CDR3 DNA follows: TGTGCCAGCAGCTTCCAAGGCGGAAACTCCTACAATGAGCAGTTCTTC. Translating it yields CASSFQGGNSYNEQFF.

Notes on this clone: The junction does not match germline at one end; this may be a read error. The chain links TRBV2 to TRBJ2-3; possible D gene TRBD1, 6 bases. The CDR3 has 12 residues. From germline, CDR1 is SNHLY and CDR2 FYNNEI. The DNA of the CDR3 is TGTGCCAGCAGTTTAACAGGGTTGGATACGCATTTT. It specifies CASSLTGLDTHF.

V and J are TRBV5-1 and TRBJ1-3; no definite D call. The CDR3 totals 13 residues. Looked up from germline, CDR1 is SGHRS and CDR2 is YFSETQ. V gave up 6 bases and J gave up 0 bases, with 7 bases separating them. CDR3 protein: CASTTRSGNTIYF. The DNA of the CDR3 is TGCGCCAGCACTACCCGCTCTGGAAACACCATATATTTT.